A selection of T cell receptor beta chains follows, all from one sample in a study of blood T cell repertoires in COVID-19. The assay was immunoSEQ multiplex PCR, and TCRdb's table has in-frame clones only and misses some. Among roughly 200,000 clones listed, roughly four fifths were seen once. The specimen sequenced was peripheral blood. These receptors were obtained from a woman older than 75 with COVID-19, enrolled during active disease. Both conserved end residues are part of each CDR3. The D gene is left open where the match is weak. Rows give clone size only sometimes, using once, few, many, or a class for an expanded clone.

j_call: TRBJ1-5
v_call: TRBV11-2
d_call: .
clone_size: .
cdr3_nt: TGTGCCAGCAGCTCCGGGGAAGGCCTGAGCAATCAGCCCCAGCATTTT
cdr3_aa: CASSSGEGLSNQPQHF

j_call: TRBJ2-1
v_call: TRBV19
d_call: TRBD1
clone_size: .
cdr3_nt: TGTGCCAGTACCTCCGACAGGGGGTCGAGTCTCTTC
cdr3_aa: CASTSDRGSSLF

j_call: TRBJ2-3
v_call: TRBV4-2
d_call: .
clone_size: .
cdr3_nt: TGTGCCAGACAAAGCACAGATACGCAGTATTTT
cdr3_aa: CARQSTDTQYF

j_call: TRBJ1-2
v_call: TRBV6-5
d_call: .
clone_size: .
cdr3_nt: TGTGCCAGCAGTCCCCCCGGTGGCTATGGCTACACCTTC
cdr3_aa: CASSPPGGYGYTF

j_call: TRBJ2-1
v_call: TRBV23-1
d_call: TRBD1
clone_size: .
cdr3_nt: TGCGCCAGCAGTCACCACAGGGGAAACAAAAACAATGAGCAGTTCTTC
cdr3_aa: CASSHHRGNKNNEQFF

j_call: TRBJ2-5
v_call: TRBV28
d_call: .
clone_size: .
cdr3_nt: TGTGCCAGCAGTTCTGGGGGAGGTCAAGAGACCCAGTACTTC
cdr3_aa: CASSSGGGQETQYF

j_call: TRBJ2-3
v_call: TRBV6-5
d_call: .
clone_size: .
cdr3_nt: TGTGCCAGCGGCACGACAGGTCGGGGTGATACGCAGTATTTT
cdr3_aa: CASGTTGRGDTQYF

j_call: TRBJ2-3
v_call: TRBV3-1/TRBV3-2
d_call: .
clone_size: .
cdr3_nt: TGTGCCAGCAGCCATCAGAAAGATACGCAGTATTTT
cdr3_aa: CASSHQKDTQYF

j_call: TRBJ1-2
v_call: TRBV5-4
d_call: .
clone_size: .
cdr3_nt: TGTGCCAGCAGCTTGACCGACTGGGGGCATGGCTACACCTTC
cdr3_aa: CASSLTDWGHGYTF

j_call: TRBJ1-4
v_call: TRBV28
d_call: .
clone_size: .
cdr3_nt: TGTGGCAGCAGGTCGACCGGGACTCATGGTGAAAAACTGTTTTTT
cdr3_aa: CGSRSTGTHGEKLFF

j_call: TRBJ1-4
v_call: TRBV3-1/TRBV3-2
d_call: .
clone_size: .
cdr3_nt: TGTGCCAGCAGCCGATCTCACAAGAATGAAAAACTGTTTTTT
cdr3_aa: CASSRSHKNEKLFF

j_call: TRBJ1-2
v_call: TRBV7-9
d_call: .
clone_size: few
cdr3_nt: TGTGCCAGCAGCCGCGACAGCTCTAACTATGGCTACACCTTC
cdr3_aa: CASSRDSSNYGYTF

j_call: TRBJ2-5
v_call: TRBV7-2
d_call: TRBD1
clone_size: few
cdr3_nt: TGTGCCAGCAGCTCGACAGGGGGCCTAGAGACCCAGTACTTC
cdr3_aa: CASSSTGGLETQYF

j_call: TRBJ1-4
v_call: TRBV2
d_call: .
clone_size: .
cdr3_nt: TGTGCCAGCAGTAGGAGGGCGACTAATGAAAAACTGTTTTTT
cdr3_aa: CASSRRATNEKLFF

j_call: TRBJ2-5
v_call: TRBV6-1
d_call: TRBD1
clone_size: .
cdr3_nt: TGTGCCAGCAGTGATGGGGGACAGGGGAAGACCCAGTACTTC
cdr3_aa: CASSDGGQGKTQYF

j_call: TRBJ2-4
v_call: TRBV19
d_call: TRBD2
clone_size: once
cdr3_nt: TGTGCCAGTAGGGGGACTAGCGGGGGCCTAGTAGCCAAAAACATTCAGTACTTC
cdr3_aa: CASRGTSGGLVAKNIQYF

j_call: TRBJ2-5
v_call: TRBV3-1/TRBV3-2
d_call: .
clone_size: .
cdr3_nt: TGTGCCAGCAGCCCGACAGGTGGCCAAGAGACCCAGTACTTC
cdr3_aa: CASSPTGGQETQYF

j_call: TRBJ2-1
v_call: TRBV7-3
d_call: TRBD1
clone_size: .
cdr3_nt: TGTGCCAGCAGCTTAATACAGGGGGCTGGTGAGCAGTTCTTC
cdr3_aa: CASSLIQGAGEQFF

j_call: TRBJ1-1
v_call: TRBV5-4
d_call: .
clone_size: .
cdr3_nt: TGTGCCACCACTGAACCGAAAAGGGGGAACACTGAAGCTTTCTTT
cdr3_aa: CATTEPKRGNTEAFF

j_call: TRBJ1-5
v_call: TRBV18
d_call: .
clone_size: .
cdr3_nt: TGTGCCAGCTCACTCGGACAATCCGATCAGCCCCAGCATTTT
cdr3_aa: CASSLGQSDQPQHF

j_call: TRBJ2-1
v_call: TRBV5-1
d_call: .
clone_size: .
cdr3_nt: TGCGCCAGCAGTCACGGGAGTTCCTACAATGAGCAGTTCTTC
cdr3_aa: CASSHGSSYNEQFF

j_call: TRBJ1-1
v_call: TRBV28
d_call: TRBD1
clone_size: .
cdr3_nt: TGTGCCAGCAGTACGCCGGGACAGGGGGGCACTGAAGCTTTCTTT
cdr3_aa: CASSTPGQGGTEAFF

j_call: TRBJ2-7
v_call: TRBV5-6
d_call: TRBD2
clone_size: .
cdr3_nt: TGTGCCAGCAGCTTGGGCCCCCCGGGAGGGCCCAACGAGCAGTACTTC
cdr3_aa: CASSLGPPGGPNEQYF

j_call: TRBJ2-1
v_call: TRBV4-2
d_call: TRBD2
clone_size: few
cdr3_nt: TGTGCCAGCAGCCAAGACCCTAGCGGGGGTAATGAGCAGTTCTTC
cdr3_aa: CASSQDPSGGNEQFF

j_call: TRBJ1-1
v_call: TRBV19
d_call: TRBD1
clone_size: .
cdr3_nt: TGTGCCAGTAGTTCGATGGGACAGGGAGAAGCTTTCTTT
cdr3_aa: CASSSMGQGEAFF

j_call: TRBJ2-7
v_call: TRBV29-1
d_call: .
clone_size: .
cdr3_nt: TGCAGCCGAAACGCGGGAACCGGGGGTGACGAGCAGTACTTC
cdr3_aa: CSRNAGTGGDEQYF

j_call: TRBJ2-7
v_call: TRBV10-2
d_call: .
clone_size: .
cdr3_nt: TGCGCCAGCAGTGAGTCTGGGGGGGCTACGAACGACGAGCAGTACTTC
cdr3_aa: CASSESGGATNDEQYF

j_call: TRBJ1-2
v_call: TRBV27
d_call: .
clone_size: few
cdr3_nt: TGTGCCAGCTCCCCGGGGGGCAACTATGGCTACACCTTC
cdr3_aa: CASSPGGNYGYTF

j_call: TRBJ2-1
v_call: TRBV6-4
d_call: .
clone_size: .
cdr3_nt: TGTGCCAGCAGTGCCTCCCCAGGCTCCTACAATGAGCAGTTCTTC
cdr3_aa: CASSASPGSYNEQFF